This T cell receptor (beta chain) came from a study of tissue T cells after allogeneic stem cell transplantation. Study-wide points: Few T cell clones were shared across patients, but motif clusters showed tissue-specific shared signatures. Blood and spleen captured only part of the tissue TCR repertoire. Alloreactivity or antigen specificity of tissue TCRs was not determined; some clones might be host cells.

CDR1 is LGHNA and CDR2 is YNLKQL in the germline V gene (reference sequence). The CDR3 contains 14 residues. Trimming removed 0 bases at V and 0 bases at J, with 6 bases between. Clones were sequenced by immunoSEQ multiplex PCR, and TCRdb holds only the in-frame ones, with some missing. The data contain some 22,000 clones, roughly two thirds of them singletons. Turning to this clone: Its target is unknown. The gene names here belong to mouse. The read stops 1 residue short of the end of the CDR3; the missing end is completed from the germline J gene.

The sample was blood. The V call is TRBV5, the J call TRBJ2-7; weak D call: TRBD2 (6 bases). The TCR originated in a female BALB/c mouse in good health. As its MHC haplotype, the strain has H2-d. The CDR3 reads CASSQEGGSYEQYF. The sequenced part of the CDR3 DNA is TGTGCCAGCAGCCAAGAGGGGGGCTCCTATGAACAGTAC.